The entry below gives a single T cell receptor (beta chain) sequence along with its context. Its specificity is not known. These data belong to a study of T-cell memory formation after mild COVID-19. Germline lookup yields CDR1 MNHEY and CDR2 SVGEGT. The CDR3 extends over 14 amino acids. Trimming shortened V by 6 bases and J by 0 bases, and 11 bases separated the two germline ends. Study conclusions and caveats: Clones contracting across day 15 to 85 had a balanced CD4/CD8 profile; later expanding clones leaned CD4+.

TCRalpha and TCRbeta libraries used 5'RACE with constant-segment primers and UMIs. Using its own MiXCR run on the 5' RACE reads, TCRdb lists one record per CDR3 protein. The sample gives 30,000 to 40,000 distinct CDR3 sequences, 10% to 12% of which show up once; under 30% is in the top ten. This clonotype was obtained from a man younger than 30 who had mild COVID-19 (a few samples of this study predate the infection). Cell type and time point are not known. The rearrangement links TRBV6-2 or TRBV6-3 to TRBJ2-5; D gene ambiguous. Sequencing was carried out using PBMCs or a T cell subset sorted from them (not recorded which). The CDR3 DNA follows: TGTGCCAGCAGAGGTATCCGGGACCAAGAGACCCAGTACTTC. Translation: CASRGIRDQETQYF.